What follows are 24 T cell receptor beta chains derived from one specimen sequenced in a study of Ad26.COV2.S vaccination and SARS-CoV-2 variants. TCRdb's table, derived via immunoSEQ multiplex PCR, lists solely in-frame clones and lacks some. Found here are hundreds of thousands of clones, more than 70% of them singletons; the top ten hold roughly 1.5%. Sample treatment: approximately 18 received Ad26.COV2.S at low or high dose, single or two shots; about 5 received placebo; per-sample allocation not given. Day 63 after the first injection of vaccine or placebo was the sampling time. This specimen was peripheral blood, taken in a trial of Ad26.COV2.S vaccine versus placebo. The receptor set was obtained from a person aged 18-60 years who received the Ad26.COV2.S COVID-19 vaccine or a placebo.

This chain's CDR3 is CASSLTSGRLSDTQYF. The CDR3 nucleotides read TGTGCCAGCAGCCTTACTAGCGGGAGGTTATCAGATACGCAGTATTTT. The chain links TRBV5-4 to TRBJ2-3; TRBD2 matches 12 bases. This CDR3 is 16 amino acids long. The V and J ends lost 4 bases and 4 bases, in that order; junction bases with no gene match: 7. The germline V gene encodes CDR1 SGHNT and CDR2 YYREEE (reference sequence).

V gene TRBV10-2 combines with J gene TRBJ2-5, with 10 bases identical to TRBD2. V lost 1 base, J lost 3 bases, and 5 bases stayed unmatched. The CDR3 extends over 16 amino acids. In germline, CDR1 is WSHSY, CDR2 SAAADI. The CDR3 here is CASSELWLAGEETQYF. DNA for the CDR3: TGCGCCAGCAGTGAGTTATGGCTAGCGGGAGAAGAGACCCAGTACTTC.

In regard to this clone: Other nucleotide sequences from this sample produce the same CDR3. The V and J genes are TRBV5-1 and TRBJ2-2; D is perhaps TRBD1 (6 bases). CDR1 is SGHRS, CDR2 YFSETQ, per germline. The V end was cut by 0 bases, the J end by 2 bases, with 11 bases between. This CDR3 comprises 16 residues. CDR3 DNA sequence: TGCGCCAGCAGCTTGGCCCTGGGGGCCAACACCGGGGAGCTGTTTTTT. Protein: CASSLALGANTGELFF.

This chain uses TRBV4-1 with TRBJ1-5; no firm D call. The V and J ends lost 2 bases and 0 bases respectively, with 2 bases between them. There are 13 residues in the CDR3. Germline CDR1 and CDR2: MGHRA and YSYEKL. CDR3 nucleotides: TGCGCCAGCAGCCAACATAGCAATCAGCCCCAGCATTTT. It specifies CASSQHSNQPQHF.

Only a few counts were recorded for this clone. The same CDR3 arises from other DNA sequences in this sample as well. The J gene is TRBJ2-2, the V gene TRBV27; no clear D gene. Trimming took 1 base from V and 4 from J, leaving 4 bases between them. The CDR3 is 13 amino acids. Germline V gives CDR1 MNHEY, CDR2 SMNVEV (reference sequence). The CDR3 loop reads CASSLWGTGELFF. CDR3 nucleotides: TGTGCCAGCAGTTTATGGGGCACCGGGGAGCTGTTTTTT.

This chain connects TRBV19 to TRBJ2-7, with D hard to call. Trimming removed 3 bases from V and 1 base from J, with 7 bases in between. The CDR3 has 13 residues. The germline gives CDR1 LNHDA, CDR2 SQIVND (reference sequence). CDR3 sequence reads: CASSIPSSYEQYF. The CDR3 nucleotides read TGTGCCAGTAGTATCCCCAGTTCCTACGAGCAGTACTTC.

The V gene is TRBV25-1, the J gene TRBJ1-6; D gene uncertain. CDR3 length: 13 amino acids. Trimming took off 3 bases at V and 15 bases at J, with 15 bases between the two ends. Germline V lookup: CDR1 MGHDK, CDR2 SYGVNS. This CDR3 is CASSDFYRGRLHF. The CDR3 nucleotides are TGTGCCAGCAGTGATTTTTACCGAGGGCGCCTCCACTTT.

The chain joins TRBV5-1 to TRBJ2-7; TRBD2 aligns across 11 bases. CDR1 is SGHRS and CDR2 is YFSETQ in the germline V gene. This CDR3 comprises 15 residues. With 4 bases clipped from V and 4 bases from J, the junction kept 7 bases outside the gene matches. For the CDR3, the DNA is TGCGCCAGCAGCAGGGGGACTAGCGGCACTTACGAGCAGTACTTC. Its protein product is CASSRGTSGTYEQYF.

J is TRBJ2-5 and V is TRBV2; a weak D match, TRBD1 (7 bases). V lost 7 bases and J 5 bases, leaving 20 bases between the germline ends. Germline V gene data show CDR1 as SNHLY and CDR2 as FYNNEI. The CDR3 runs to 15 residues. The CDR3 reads CASNRLEGAAETQYF. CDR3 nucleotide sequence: TGTGCCAGCAACCGACTGGAGGGGGCGGCGGAGACCCAGTACTTC.

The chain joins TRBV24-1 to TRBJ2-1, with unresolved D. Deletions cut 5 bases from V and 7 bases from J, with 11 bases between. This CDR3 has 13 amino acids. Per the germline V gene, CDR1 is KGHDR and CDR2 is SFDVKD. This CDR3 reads CATSGGNQNEQFF. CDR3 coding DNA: TGTGCCACCAGTGGAGGAAATCAGAATGAGCAGTTCTTC.

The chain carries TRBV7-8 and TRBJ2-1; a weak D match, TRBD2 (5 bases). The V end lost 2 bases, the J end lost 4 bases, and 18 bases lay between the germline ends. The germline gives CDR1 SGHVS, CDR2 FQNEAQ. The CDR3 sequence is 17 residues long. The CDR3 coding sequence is TGTGCCAGCAGCTTACTCCCCCCTAGCAGATCGTACAATGAGCAGTTCTTC. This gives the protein CASSLLPPSRSYNEQFF.

The CDR3 reads CAWTGADEKLFF. DNA for the CDR3: TGTGCCTGGACAGGGGCCGATGAAAAACTGTTTTTT. This chain connects TRBV30 to TRBJ1-4, with D perhaps matching TRBD1 (6 bases). The germline CDR1 and CDR2 sequences are GTSNPN and SVGIG (reference sequence). V lost 4 bases, J lost 6 bases, and 9 bases lay in between. The length of the CDR3 is 12 residues.

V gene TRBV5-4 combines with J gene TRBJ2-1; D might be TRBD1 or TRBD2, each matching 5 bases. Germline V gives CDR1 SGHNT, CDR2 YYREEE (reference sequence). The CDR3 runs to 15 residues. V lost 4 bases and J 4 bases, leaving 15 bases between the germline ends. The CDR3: CASSALAGPYNEQFF. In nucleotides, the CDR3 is TGTGCCAGCAGCGCCCTAGCAGGGCCGTACAATGAGCAGTTCTTC.

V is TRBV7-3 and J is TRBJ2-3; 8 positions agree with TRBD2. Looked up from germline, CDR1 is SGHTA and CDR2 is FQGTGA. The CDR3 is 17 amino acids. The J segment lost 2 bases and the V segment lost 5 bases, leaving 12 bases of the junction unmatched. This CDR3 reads CASSQTGGSGVTDTQYF. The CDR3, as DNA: TGTGCCAGCAGCCAAACCGGAGGTAGCGGGGTCACAGATACGCAGTATTTT.

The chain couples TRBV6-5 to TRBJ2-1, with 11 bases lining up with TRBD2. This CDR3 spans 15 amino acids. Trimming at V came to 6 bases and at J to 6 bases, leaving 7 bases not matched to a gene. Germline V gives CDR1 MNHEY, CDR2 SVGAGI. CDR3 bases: TGTGCCAGCAGACGAGCGGGACTAGCGGCCAATGAGCAGTTCTTC. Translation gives CASRRAGLAANEQFF.

DNA for the CDR3: TGCGCCAGCAGCTTACGACAGGTCTCCCAAGAGACCCAGTACTTC. This translates into CASSLRQVSQETQYF. This chain joins TRBV5-1 and TRBJ2-5; maybe TRBD1 (6 bases). V lost 2 bases and J 1 base, leaving 12 bases between the germline ends. Per germline, CDR1 SGHRS and CDR2 YFSETQ. The CDR3 loop spans 15 amino acids.

Written as DNA, the CDR3 is TGCGCCAGCAGTGAAGGCGGGAGGACCACAGATACGCAGTATTTT. It translates to CASSEGGRTTDTQYF. The chain carries TRBV10-1 and TRBJ2-3, with 8 bases matching TRBD2. The V gene end was trimmed by 3 bases and the J gene end by 2 bases; junction bases not matched to a gene: 4. Germline-derived CDR1 and CDR2 are WNHNN and SYGVQD (reference sequence). The length of the CDR3 is 15 residues.

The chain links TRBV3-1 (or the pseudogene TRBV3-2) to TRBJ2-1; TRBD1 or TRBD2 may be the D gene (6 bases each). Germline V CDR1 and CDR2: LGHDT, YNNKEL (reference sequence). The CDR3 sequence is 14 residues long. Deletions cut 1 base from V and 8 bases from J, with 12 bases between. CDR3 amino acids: CASSQGGGSDEQFF. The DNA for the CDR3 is TGTGCCAGCAGCCAAGGAGGGGGGTCGGATGAGCAGTTCTTC.

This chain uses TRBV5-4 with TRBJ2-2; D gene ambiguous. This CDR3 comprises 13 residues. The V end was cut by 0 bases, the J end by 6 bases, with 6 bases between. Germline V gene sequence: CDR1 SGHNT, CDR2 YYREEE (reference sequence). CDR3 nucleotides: TGTGCCAGCAGCTTGGAGGGCCCCGGGGAGCTGTTTTTT. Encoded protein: CASSLEGPGELFF.

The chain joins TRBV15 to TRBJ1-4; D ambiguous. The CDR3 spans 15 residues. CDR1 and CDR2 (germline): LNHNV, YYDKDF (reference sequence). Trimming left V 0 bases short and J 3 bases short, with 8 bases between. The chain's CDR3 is CATSRDPGANEKLFF. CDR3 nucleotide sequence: TGTGCCACCAGCAGAGACCCTGGCGCTAATGAAAAACTGTTTTTT.

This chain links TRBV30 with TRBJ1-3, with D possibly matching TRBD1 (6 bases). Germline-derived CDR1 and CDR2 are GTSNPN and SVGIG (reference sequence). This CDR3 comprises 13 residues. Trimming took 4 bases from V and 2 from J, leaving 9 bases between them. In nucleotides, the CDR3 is TGTGCCTGGATAGGGGGACCTGGAAACACCATATATTTT. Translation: CAWIGGPGNTIYF.

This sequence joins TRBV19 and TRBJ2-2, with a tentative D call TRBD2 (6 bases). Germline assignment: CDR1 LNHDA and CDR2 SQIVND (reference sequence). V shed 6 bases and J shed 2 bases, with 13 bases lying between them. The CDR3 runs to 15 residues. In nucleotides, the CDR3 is TGTGCCAGTAGCGAACCGGGACTCAACACCGGGGAGCTGTTTTTT. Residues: CASSEPGLNTGELFF.

Written as DNA, the CDR3 is TGTGCCAGCAGCTTGTTAGCGGGGGGCGGGGAGCTGTTTTTT. Its protein is CASSLLAGGGELFF. V usage is TRBV5-4 and J usage is TRBJ2-2; 10 bases fit TRBD2. This CDR3 is 14 amino acids long. Germline CDR1 reads SGHNT; CDR2 reads YYREEE (reference sequence). V lost 1 base to trimming and J lost 7 bases; unmatched junction nucleotides: 1.

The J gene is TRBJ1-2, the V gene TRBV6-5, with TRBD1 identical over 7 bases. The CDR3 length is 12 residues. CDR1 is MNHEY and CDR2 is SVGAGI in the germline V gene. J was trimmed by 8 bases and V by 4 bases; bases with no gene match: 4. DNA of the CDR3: TGTGCCAGCAGTTTGTCAGGGGGAGGCTACACCTTC. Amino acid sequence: CASSLSGGGYTF.